This T cell receptor beta chain derives from a study of shared clonotypes between healthy human individuals. Looking at the study overall: Plates per donor: three CD4 naive, three CD4 memory, two CD8 naive, one CD8 memory.

The CDR3 loop spans 13 amino acids. The germline gives CDR1 SGHNT, CDR2 YYREEE (reference sequence). Trimming cost V 3 bases and J 5 bases, with 9 bases left between them. Original methodology: Owing to the provision of junction-only sequences devoid of quality scores by immunoSEQ, filtering differed. The repertoire was sequenced with immunoSEQ multiplex PCR; TCRdb's copy has only in-frame clones and lacks some. V and J calls plus clone size are reproduced from that table; the DNA served to infer D and trimming. Among some 500,000 clones listed, around 95% were seen once. The rearrangement uses TRBV5-4 and TRBJ2-4, with D maybe TRBD1 (6 bases). This clonotype originated in a young woman in good health. Sequencing input: naive CD4+ T cells sorted from blood. As for subset: CD45RA+ positively selected. CDR3 sequence (DNA): TGTGCCAGCAGCTGGGACACCCAAAACATTCAGTACTTC. Translating it yields CASSWDTQNIQYF.